This passage covers 20 T cell receptor beta chains from one sample sequenced in a study of blood T cell repertoires in COVID-19. TCRdb's copy holds only in-frame clones and misses some; the assay was immunoSEQ multiplex PCR. The sample consists of under 250,000 clones, about 91% of them appearing once. The sequencing input was peripheral blood. All receptors come from a woman in her twenties or thirties with COVID-19, enrolled during active disease.

The rearrangement links TRBV6-6 to TRBJ2-2, with TRBD2 matching 7 bases. The CDR3 spans 16 residues. The germline V gene encodes CDR1 MNHNY and CDR2 SVGAGI (reference sequence). Trimming took 7 bases from V and 6 from J; bases not matched to a gene: 14. CDR3 sequence reads: CASIRLAAPFPGELFF. The CDR3, as DNA: TGTGCCAGCATTAGGCTAGCGGCCCCTTTCCCCGGGGAGCTGTTTTTT.

The J gene is TRBJ2-3, the V gene TRBV30, with 7 positions matching TRBD2. V lost 6 bases, J lost 2 bases, and 11 bases stayed unmatched. The CDR3 sequence is 15 residues long. The germline V gene has CDR1 GTSNPN and CDR2 SVGIG (reference sequence). CDR3 in DNA: TGTGCCTGTTCAACGGCAGGGAGGGCCACAGATACGCAGTATTTT. Encoded protein: CACSTAGRATDTQYF.

This chain joins TRBV10-1 and TRBJ2-7; 8 bases fit TRBD1. In germline, CDR1 is WNHNN, CDR2 SYGVQD (reference sequence). This CDR3 spans 14 amino acids. The V gene end was trimmed by 3 bases and the J gene end by 4 bases; junction bases not matched to a gene: 5. The CDR3 is CASSEWTGHYEQYV. The CDR3 nucleotides are TGCGCCAGCAGTGAATGGACAGGGCATTACGAGCAGTACGTC.

This clone was counted once. The chain links TRBV7-9 to TRBJ1-1; a weak D match, TRBD1 (5 bases). V lost 4 bases and J 4 bases, leaving 7 bases between the germline ends. CDR3 size: 12 residues. The germline V gene encodes CDR1 SEHNR and CDR2 FQNEAQ (reference sequence). CDR3 region: CASSSRGTEAFF. In DNA, the CDR3 is TGTGCCAGCAGCTCTAGGGGCACTGAAGCTTTCTTT.

This chain links TRBV19 with TRBJ2-7, with no clear D. The germline V and J ends were trimmed by 5 bases and 6 bases, with 17 bases remaining between them. Per germline, CDR1 LNHDA and CDR2 SQIVND (reference sequence). The CDR3 covers 14 residues. The CDR3 sequence is CASSPQLSSREQYF. CDR3 DNA: TGTGCCAGTAGTCCACAATTATCCTCTCGCGAGCAGTACTTC.

The gene calls are TRBV9 and TRBJ2-2; 14 nucleotides match TRBD2. CDR3 length: 18 amino acids. CDR1 and CDR2 (germline): SGDLS, YYNGEE. J lost 0 bases, V lost 3 bases, and 4 bases had no gene match. This CDR3 is CASSAGTSGSSNTGELFF. The CDR3 region has the DNA TGTGCCAGCAGCGCTGGGACTAGCGGGAGTTCGAACACCGGGGAGCTGTTTTTT.

The chain has TRBV11-2 and TRBJ2-7, with D maybe TRBD1 (6 bases). Trimming took 5 bases from V and 1 from J, leaving 9 bases between them. The CDR3 runs to 13 residues. Germline loops: CDR1 SGHAT, CDR2 FQNNGV. CDR3 in amino acids: CASSPTGSYEQYF. The CDR3 nucleotides read TGTGCCAGCAGCCCAACAGGGTCCTACGAGCAGTACTTC.

This clone came up once. The V call is TRBV6-5, the J call TRBJ2-2, with a tentative D call TRBD1 (5 bases). V was cut by 4 bases and J by 9 bases, with 9 bases left in between. The germline V gene has CDR1 MNHEY and CDR2 SVGAGI. The CDR3 has 12 residues. The CDR3 bases are TGTGCCAGCAGTTCTCAGGGTTGGGAGCTGTTTTTT. Translated, it gives CASSSQGWELFF.

V and J are TRBV6-1 and TRBJ2-1; 7 positions agree with TRBD1. The CDR3 covers 14 residues. Germline CDR1 and CDR2: MNHNS and SASEGT. The junction had 5 bases not matched to a gene; V was cut back by 5 bases and J by 4 bases. The CDR3 is CASSSPGGYNEQFF. The CDR3 DNA is TGTGCCAGCAGTTCCCCAGGGGGATACAATGAGCAGTTCTTC.

The gene calls are TRBV27 and TRBJ2-2, with TRBD2 as a possible D gene (7 bases). Looked up from germline, CDR1 is MNHEY and CDR2 is SMNVEV (reference sequence). The CDR3 loop spans 14 amino acids. Trimming removed 8 bases at V and 3 bases at J, with 13 bases between. As DNA, the CDR3 is TGTGCCAGCGGGGGGGGCCGGTACACCGGGGAGCTGTTTTTT. This sequence encodes CASGGGRYTGELFF.

This chain uses TRBV11-3 with TRBJ1-5, with 7 bases aligning to TRBD1. V trimming: 6 bases; J trimming: 11 bases; junction bases outside the gene matches: 10. This CDR3 is built from 13 residues. Germline-derived CDR1 and CDR2 are SGHNT and YENEEA. The CDR3 loop reads CASSPDRERTQHF. The CDR3 DNA is TGTGCCAGCAGTCCCGACAGGGAAAGAACCCAGCATTTT. The full variable domain, rest sourced from reference TRBV11-3 and TRBJ1-5, is EAGVVQSPRYKIIEKKQPVAFWCNPISGHNTLYWYLQNLGQGPELLIRYENEEAVDDSQLPKDRFSAERLKGVDSTLKIQPAELGDSAVYLCASSPDRERTQHFGDGTRLSIL.

This chain joins TRBV6-5 and TRBJ2-1; the match to TRBD2 covers 7 bases. The trim removed 2 bases at V and 6 bases at J, leaving 4 bases unmatched. The germline V gene encodes CDR1 MNHEY and CDR2 SVGAGI. CDR3 length: 14 amino acids. Here the CDR3 DNA reads TGTGCCAGCAGTTACACCGGACTAGTCAATGAGCAGTTCTTC. Its translation: CASSYTGLVNEQFF.

The chain links TRBV28 to TRBJ1-2; D is possibly TRBD1 (6 bases). The CDR3 is made up of 14 amino acids. The germline V and J ends were trimmed by 3 bases and 7 bases, with 15 bases remaining between them. CDR1 MDHEN and CDR2 SYDVKM come from the germline V gene. Here the CDR3 DNA reads TGTGCCAGCAGTTTCCTTCAGGGGTTAGGTGGCTACACCTTC. Encoded protein: CASSFLQGLGGYTF.

This chain connects TRBV9 to TRBJ2-2; D is undetermined. Germline V gene sequence: CDR1 SGDLS, CDR2 YYNGEE. The CDR3 is 13 amino acids. Trimming took off 0 bases at V and 4 bases at J, with 4 bases between the two ends. CDR3 residues: CASSVGVTGELFF. In nucleotides, the CDR3 is TGTGCCAGCAGCGTAGGAGTCACCGGGGAGCTGTTTTTT.

In DNA form, the CDR3 reads TGCGCCAGCAGCCAAGGGGTAGGGACAGGAGGCACCATTCAGTACTTC. This encodes CASSQGVGTGGTIQYF. V is TRBV4-3 and J is TRBJ2-4; 8 bases map to TRBD1. CDR3 length equals 16 residues. V lost 1 base and J lost 9; bases outside the gene matches: 11. Germline V CDR1 and CDR2: LGHNA, YSLEER.

The chain links TRBV10-3 to TRBJ2-7; D possibly corresponds to TRBD2 (6 bases). The germline V gene encodes CDR1 ENHRY and CDR2 SYGVKD. The CDR3 sequence is 13 residues long. Trimming took 0 bases from V and 7 from J, leaving 10 bases between them. CDR3 residues: CAISESGSGEQYV. The CDR3 DNA is TGTGCCATCAGTGAGTCCGGGAGTGGGGAGCAGTACGTC.

This clone was seen just once. The chain uses TRBV10-1 and TRBJ2-1; possibly TRBD1 for D (6 bases). The CDR3 has 13 residues. V was clipped by 8 bases and J by 11 bases, with 19 bases between them. CDR1 and CDR2 from the germline V gene are WNHNN and SYGVQD (reference sequence). The CDR3 sequence is CASADRTANKQFF. CDR3 DNA sequence: TGCGCCAGCGCAGATAGGACAGCCAACAAGCAGTTCTTC.

The chain combines TRBV4-1 with TRBJ1-6; D ambiguous. Germline lookup yields CDR1 MGHRA and CDR2 YSYEKL. The CDR3 has 17 residues. V was trimmed by 7 bases and J by 0 bases, leaving 16 bases between them. The CDR3 DNA is TGCGCCAGCACCGCGGACTGGCCGAGCTCCTATAATTCACCCCTCCACTTT. Translating gives CASTADWPSSYNSPLHF.

The V call is TRBV6-5, the J call TRBJ2-1, with a possible D match to TRBD2 (6 bases). V was cut by 3 bases and J by 4 bases, with 16 bases left in between. Per the germline V gene, CDR1 is MNHEY and CDR2 is SVGAGI. CDR3 length: 16 residues. CDR3 sequence reads: CASSYRRTSSYNEQFF. The CDR3, as DNA: TGTGCCAGCAGTTATCGGAGAACTAGCTCATACAATGAGCAGTTCTTC.

DNA of the CDR3: TGTGCCAGTCAGAAATCCTTAAACTATGGCTACACCTTC. This encodes CASQKSLNYGYTF. The chain carries TRBV28 and TRBJ1-2; D gene unclear. Trimming took off 9 bases at V and 2 bases at J, with 13 bases between the two ends. The CDR3 spans 13 residues. The germline gives CDR1 MDHEN, CDR2 SYDVKM.